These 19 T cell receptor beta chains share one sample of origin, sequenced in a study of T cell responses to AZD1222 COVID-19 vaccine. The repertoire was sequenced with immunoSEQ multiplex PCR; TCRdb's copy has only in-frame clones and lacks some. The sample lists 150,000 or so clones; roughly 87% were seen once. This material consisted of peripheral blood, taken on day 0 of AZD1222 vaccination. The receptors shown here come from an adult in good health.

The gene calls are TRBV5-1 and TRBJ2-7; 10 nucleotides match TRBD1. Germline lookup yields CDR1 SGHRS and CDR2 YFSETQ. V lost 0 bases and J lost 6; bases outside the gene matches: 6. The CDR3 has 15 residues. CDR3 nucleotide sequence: TGCGCCAGCAGCTTGGAAGGGACAGGGGTAGGCGAGCAGTACTTC. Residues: CASSLEGTGVGEQYF.

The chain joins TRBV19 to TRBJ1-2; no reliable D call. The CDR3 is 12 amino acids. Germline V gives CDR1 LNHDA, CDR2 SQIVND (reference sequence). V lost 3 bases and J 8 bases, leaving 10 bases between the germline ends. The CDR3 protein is CASSILRSGYTF. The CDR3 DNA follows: TGTGCCAGTAGTATTCTCCGGAGCGGCTACACCTTC.

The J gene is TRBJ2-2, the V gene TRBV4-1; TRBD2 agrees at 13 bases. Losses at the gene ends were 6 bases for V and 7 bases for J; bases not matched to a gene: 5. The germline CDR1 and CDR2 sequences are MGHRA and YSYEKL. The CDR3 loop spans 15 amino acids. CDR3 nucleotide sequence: TGCGCCAGCAGTCGGACTAGCGGGAGTGTCGGGGAGCTGTTTTTT. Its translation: CASSRTSGSVGELFF.

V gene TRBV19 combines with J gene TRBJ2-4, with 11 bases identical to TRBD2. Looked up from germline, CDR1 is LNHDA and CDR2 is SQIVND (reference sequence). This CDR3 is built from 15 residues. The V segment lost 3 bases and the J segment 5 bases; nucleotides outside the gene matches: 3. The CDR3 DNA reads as TGTGCCAGTAGTATCCAACTAGCGGGAGAAAACATTCAGTACTTC. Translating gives CASSIQLAGENIQYF.

Here the CDR3 reads CASSPTIYDEQFF. Here the CDR3 DNA reads TGTGCCAGCAGTCCAACCATCTATGATGAGCAGTTCTTC. This chain joins TRBV6-5 and TRBJ2-1; D remains unclear. The CDR3 contains 13 residues. Germline values: CDR1 MNHEY, CDR2 SVGAGI. V was clipped by 5 bases and J by 8 bases, with 13 bases between them.

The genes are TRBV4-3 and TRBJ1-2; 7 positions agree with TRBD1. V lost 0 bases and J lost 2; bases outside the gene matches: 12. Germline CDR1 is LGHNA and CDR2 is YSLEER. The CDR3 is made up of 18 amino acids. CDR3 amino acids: CASSQERYRGMTNYGYTF. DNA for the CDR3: TGCGCCAGCAGCCAAGAACGGTACAGGGGAATGACGAACTATGGCTACACCTTC.

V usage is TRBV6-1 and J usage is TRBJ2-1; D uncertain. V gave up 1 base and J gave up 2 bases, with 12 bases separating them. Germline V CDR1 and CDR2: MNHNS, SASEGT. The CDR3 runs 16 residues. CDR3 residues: CASSEVLGIPYNEQFF. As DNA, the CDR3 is TGTGCCAGCAGTGAAGTTTTAGGGATCCCCTACAATGAGCAGTTCTTC.

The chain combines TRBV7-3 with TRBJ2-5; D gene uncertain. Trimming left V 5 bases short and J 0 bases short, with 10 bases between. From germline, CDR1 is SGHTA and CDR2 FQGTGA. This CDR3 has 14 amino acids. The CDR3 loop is CASSTKGNQETQYF. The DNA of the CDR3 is TGTGCCAGCAGCACCAAGGGAAACCAAGAGACCCAGTACTTC.

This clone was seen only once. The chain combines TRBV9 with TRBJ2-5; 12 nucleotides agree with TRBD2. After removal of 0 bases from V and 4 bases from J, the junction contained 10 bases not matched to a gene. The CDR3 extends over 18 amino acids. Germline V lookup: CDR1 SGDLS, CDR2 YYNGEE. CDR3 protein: CASSVGGLASGRGETQYF. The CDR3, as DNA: TGTGCCAGCAGCGTAGGGGGTTTGGCTAGCGGGAGGGGAGAGACCCAGTACTTC.

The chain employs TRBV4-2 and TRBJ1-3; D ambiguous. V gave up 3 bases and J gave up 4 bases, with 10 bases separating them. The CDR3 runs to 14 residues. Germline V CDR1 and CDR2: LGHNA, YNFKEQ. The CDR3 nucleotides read TGTGCCAGCAGCCAGGACGGGGTGGGAAACACCATATATTTT. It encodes CASSQDGVGNTIYF.

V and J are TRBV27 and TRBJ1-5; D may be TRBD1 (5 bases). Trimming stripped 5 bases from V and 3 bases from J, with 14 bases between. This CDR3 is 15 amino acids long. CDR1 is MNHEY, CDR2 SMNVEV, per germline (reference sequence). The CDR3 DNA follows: TGTGCCAGCAGTCCTTCAGGGCCCTCCAATCAGCCCCAGCATTTT. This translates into CASSPSGPSNQPQHF.

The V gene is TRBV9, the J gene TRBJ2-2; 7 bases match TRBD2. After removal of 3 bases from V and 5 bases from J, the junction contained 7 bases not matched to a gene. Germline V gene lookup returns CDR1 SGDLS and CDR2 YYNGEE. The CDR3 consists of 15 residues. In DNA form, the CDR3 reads TGTGCCAGCAGCGAATTGGCGGGAGTTACCGGGGAGCTGTTTTTT. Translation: CASSELAGVTGELFF.

The CDR3 sequence is CASSLGGGPNEKLFF. DNA of the CDR3: TGTGCCAGCAGCTTGGGAGGGGGTCCTAATGAAAAACTGTTTTTT. V gene TRBV5-8 combines with J gene TRBJ1-4; D perhaps matches TRBD1 (6 bases). CDR1 and CDR2 (germline): SGHTS, YDEGEE. V was shortened by 0 bases and J by 3 bases, with 9 bases between the two germline ends. The CDR3 is 15 residues long.

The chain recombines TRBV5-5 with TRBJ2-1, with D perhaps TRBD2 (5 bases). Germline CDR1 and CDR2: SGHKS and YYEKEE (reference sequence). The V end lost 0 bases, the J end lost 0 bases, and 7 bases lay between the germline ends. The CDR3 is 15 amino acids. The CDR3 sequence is CASSLAGSSYNEQFF. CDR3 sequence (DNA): TGTGCCAGCAGCTTGGCGGGGAGCTCCTACAATGAGCAGTTCTTC.

CDR3 sequence (DNA): TGCGCCAGCAGCCGACAACAGGAGCAAGAGACCCAGTACTTC. Translation: CASSRQQEQETQYF. V is TRBV5-1 and J is TRBJ2-5; TRBD1 is a possible D gene (5 bases). Per the germline V gene, CDR1 is SGHRS and CDR2 is YFSETQ. V was cut by 4 bases and J by 2 bases, with 12 bases left in between. This CDR3 region has 14 residues.

CDR3 sequence reads: CASSPAGANEKLFF. CDR3 coding DNA: TGTGCCAGCAGCCCCGCGGGAGCTAATGAAAAACTGTTTTTT. The rearrangement joins TRBV28 to TRBJ1-4, with D uncertain. This CDR3 is 14 amino acids long. Trimming took off 6 bases at V and 3 bases at J, with 11 bases between the two ends. Looked up from germline, CDR1 is MDHEN and CDR2 is SYDVKM.

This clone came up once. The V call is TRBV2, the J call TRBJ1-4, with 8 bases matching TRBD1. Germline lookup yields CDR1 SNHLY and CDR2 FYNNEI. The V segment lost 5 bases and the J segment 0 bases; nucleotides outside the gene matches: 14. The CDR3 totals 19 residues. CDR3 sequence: CASSIPRTGRISTNEKLFF. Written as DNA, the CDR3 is TGTGCCAGCAGTATTCCCCGGACAGGGAGGATTTCAACTAATGAAAAACTGTTTTTT.

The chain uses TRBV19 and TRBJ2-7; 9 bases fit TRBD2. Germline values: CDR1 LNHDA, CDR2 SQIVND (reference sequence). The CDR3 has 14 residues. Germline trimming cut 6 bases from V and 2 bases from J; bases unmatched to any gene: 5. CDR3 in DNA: TGTGCCAGTAGGGCGACTAGCGGCCCCTACGAGCAGTACTTC. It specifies CASRATSGPYEQYF. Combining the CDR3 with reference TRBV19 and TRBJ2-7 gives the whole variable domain DGGITQSPKYLFRKEGQNVTLSCEQNLNHDAMYWYRQDPGQGLRLIYYSQIVNDFQKGDIAEGYSVSREKKESFPLTVTSAQKNPTAFYLCASRATSGPYEQYFGPGTRLTVT.

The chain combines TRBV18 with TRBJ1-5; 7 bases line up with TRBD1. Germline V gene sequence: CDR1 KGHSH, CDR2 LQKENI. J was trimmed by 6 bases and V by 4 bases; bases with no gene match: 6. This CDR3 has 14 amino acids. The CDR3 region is CASSRDRDTQPQHF. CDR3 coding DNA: TGTGCCAGCTCACGAGACAGGGATACTCAGCCCCAGCATTTT.